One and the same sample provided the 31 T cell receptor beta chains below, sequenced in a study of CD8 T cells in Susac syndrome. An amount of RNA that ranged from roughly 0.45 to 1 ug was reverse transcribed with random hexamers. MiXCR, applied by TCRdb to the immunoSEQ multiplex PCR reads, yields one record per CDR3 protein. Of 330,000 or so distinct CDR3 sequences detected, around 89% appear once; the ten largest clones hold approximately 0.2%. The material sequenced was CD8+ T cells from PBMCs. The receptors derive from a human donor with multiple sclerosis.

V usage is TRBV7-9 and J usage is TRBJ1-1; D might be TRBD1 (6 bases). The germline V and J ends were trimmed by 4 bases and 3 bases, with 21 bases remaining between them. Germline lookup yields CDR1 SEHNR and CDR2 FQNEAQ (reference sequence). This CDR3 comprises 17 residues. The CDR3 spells CASSSQGLLLVDTEAFF. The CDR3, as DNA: TGTGCCAGCAGCTCGCAGGGGCTACTACTGGTTGACACTGAAGCTTTCTTT.

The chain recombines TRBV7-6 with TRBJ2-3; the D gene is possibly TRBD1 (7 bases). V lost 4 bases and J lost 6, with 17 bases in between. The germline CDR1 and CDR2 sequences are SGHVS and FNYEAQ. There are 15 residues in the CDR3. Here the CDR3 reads CASSSQDRRGDTQYF. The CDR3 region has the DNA TGTGCCAGCAGCTCCCAGGACAGGAGGGGTGATACGCAGTATTTT.

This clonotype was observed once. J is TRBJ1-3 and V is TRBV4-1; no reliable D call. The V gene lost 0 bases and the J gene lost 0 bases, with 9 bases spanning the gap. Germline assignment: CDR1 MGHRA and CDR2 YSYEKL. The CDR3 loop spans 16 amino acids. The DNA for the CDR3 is TGCGCCAGCAGCCAAGACTCCGTCGTCTCTGGAAACACCATATATTTT. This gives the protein CASSQDSVVSGNTIYF.

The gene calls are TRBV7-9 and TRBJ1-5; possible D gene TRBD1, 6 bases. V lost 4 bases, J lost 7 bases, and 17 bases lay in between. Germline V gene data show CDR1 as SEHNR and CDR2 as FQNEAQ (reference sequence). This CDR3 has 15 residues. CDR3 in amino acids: CASSSREWGAQPQHF. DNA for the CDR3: TGTGCCAGCAGCTCGAGGGAATGGGGGGCCCAGCCCCAGCATTTT.

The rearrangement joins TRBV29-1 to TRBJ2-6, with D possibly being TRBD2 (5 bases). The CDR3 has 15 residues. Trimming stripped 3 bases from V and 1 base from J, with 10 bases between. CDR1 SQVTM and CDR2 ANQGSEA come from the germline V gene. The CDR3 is CSVDPGTSGANVLTF. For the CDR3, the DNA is TGCAGCGTTGACCCGGGAACTTCTGGGGCCAACGTCCTGACTTTC.

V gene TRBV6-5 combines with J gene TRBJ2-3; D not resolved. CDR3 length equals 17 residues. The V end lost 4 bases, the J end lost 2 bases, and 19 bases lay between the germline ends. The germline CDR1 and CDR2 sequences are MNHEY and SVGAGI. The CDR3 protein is CASSFLPPFGSTDTQYF. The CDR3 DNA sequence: TGTGCCAGCAGTTTCCTGCCCCCATTCGGGTCCACAGATACGCAGTATTTT.

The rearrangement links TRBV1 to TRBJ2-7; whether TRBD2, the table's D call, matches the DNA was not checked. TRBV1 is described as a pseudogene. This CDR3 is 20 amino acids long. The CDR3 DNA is TGCACCAGCAGCCAAGACGGGCTCTTGTTACTAGCGGGGGAGTCCTACGAGCAGTACTTC. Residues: CTSSQDGLLLLAGESYEQYF.

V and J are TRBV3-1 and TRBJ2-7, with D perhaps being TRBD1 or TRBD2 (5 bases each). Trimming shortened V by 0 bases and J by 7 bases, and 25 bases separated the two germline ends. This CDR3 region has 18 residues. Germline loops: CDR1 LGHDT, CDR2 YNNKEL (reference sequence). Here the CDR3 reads CASSQEGRWRPRGREQYF. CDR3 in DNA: TGTGCCAGCAGCCAAGAGGGACGTTGGCGGCCTCGAGGTCGGGAGCAGTACTTC.

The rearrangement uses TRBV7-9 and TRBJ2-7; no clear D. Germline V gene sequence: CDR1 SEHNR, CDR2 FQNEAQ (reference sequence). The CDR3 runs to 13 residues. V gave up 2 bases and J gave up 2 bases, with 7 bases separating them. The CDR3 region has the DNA TGTGCCAGCAGCTTATTTGTCCCCTACGAGCAGTACTTC. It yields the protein CASSLFVPYEQYF.

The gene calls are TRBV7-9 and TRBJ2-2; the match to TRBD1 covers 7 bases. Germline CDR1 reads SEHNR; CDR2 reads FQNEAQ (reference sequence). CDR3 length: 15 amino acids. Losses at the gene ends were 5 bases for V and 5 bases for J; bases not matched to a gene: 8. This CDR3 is CASSPRARGTGELFF. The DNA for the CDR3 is TGTGCCAGCAGCCCCCGAGCCAGGGGGACCGGGGAGCTGTTTTTT.

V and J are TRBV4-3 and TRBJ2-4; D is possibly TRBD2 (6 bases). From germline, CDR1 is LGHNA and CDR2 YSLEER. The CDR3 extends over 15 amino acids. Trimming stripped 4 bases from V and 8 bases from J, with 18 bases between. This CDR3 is CASSPYSGRGDIQYF. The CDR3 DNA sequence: TGCGCCAGCAGCCCATATAGCGGACGCGGGGACATTCAGTACTTC.

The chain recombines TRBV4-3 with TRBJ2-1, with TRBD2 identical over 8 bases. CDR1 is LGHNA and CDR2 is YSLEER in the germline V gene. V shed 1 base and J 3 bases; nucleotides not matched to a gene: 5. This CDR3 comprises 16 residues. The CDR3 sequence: CASSQGSGGGYNEQFF. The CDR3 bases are TGCGCCAGCAGCCAAGGGTCGGGAGGGGGCTACAATGAGCAGTTCTTC.

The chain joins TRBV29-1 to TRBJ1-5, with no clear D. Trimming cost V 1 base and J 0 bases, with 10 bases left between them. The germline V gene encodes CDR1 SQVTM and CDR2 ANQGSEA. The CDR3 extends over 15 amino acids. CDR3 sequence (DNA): TGCAGCGTTGAAGTGGGCCCGGATAGCAATCAGCCCCAGCATTTT. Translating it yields CSVEVGPDSNQPQHF.

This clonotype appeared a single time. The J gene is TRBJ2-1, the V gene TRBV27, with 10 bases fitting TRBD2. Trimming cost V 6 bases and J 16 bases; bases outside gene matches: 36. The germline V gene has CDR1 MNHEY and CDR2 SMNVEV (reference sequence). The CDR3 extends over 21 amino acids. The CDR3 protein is CASRRGFAEKRAGGPPMSSFF. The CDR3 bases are TGTGCCAGCAGAAGAGGGTTCGCGGAAAAGCGAGCGGGAGGGCCTCCAATGAGCAGTTTCTTC.

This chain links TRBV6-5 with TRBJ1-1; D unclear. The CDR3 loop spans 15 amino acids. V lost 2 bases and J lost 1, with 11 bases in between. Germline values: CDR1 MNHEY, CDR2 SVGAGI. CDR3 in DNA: TGTGCCAGCAGTTACAGGATCGAGGGGAACACTGAAGCTTTCTTT. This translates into CASSYRIEGNTEAFF.

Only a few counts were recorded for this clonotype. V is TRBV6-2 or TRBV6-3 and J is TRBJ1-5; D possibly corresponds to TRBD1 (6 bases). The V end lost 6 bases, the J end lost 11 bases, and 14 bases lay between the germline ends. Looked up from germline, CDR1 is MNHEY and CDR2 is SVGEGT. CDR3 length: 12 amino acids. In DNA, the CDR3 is TGTGCCAGCAGCCGTAACACAGGGACCCAGCATTTT. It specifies CASSRNTGTQHF.

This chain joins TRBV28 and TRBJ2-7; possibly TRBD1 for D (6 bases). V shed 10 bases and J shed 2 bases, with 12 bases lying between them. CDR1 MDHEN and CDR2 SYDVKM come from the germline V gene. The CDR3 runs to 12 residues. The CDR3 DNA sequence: TGTGCCACCAACAGGGACGCCTACGAGCAGTACTTC. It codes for CATNRDAYEQYF.

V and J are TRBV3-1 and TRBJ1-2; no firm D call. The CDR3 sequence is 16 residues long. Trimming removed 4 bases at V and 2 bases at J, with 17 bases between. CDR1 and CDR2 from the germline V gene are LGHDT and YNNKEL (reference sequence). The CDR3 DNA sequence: TGTGCCAGCAGCCGCGCTATGTGGGGTCAAAACTATGGCTACACCTTC. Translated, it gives CASSRAMWGQNYGYTF.

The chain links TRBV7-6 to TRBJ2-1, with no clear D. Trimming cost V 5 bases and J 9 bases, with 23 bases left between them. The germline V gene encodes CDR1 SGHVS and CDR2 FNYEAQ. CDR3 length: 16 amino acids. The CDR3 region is CASSRLVSSLRSEQFF. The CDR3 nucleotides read TGTGCCAGCAGCCGGTTGGTTAGCTCCCTGCGTAGTGAGCAGTTCTTC.

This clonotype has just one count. CDR3 bases: TGCAGCGTTGAGGGGGTCCCTCCGTCCTCAGGGACCCAGTACTTC. This sequence encodes CSVEGVPPSSGTQYF. The rearrangement joins TRBV29-1 to TRBJ2-5; the D gene could be TRBD1 or TRBD2 (5 bases each). In germline, CDR1 is SQVTM, CDR2 ANQGSEA. Trimming cost V 3 bases and J 7 bases, with 21 bases left between them. CDR3 length: 15 amino acids.

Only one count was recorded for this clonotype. In nucleotides, the CDR3 is TGTGCCAGCAGTGAGGGAGGGAATCAGCCCCAGCATTTT. This codes for CASSEGGNQPQHF. The chain uses TRBV25-1 and TRBJ1-5; no reliable D call. CDR3 length: 13 residues. V was pared by 3 bases and J by 4 bases, with 7 bases between. Germline V gives CDR1 MGHDK, CDR2 SYGVNS.

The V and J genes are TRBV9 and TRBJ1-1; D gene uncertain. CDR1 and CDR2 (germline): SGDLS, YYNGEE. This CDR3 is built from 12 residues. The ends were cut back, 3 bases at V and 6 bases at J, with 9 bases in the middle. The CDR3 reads CASSDGVSEAFF. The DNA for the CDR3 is TGTGCCAGCAGCGACGGAGTCTCTGAAGCTTTCTTT.

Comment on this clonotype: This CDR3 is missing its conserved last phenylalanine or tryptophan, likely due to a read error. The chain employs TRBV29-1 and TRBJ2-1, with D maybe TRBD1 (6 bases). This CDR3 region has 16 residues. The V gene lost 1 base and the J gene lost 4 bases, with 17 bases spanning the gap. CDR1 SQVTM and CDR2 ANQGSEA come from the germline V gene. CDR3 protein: CSVEGLTGNLYNEQFL. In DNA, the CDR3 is TGCAGCGTTGAAGGGTTGACAGGAAATCTTTACAATGAGCAGTTCCTC.

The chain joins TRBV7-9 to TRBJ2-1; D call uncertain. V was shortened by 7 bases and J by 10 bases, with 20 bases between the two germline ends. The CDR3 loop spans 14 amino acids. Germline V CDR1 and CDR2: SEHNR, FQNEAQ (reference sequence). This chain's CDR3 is CASNNPGMDGEQFF. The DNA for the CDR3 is TGTGCCAGCAACAACCCTGGTATGGACGGGGAGCAGTTCTTC.

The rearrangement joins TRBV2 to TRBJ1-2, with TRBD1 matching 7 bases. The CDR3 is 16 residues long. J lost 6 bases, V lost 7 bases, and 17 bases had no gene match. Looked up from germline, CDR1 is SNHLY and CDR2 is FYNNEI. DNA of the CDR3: TGTGCCAGCAATCAACCTCGGGACAGCCCTAAGGATGGCTACACCTTC. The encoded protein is CASNQPRDSPKDGYTF.

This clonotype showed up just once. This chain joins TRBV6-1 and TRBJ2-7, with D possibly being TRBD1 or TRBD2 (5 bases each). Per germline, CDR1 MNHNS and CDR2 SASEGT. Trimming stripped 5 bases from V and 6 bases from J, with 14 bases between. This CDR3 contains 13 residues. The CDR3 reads CASSLGVVGEQYF. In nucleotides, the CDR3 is TGTGCCAGCAGTTTGGGGGTTGTCGGCGAGCAGTACTTC.

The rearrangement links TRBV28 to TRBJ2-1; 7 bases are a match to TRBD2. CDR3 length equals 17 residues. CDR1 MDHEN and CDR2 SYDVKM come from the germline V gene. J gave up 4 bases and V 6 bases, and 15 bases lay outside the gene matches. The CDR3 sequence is CASSSAQRGPNYNEQFF. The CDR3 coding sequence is TGTGCCAGCAGCTCGGCCCAGCGGGGCCCCAATTACAATGAGCAGTTCTTC.

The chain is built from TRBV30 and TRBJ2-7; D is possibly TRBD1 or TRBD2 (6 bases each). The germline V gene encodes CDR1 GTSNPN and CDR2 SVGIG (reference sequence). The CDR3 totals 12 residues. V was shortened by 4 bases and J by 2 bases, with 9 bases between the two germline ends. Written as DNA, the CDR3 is TGTGCCTGGACAGGGGAGGCCTACGAGCAGTACTTC. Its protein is CAWTGEAYEQYF.

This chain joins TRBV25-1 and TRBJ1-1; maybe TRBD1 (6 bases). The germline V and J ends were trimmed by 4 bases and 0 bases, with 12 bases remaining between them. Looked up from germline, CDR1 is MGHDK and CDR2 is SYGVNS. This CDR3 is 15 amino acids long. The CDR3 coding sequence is TGTGCCAGCAGTGTAATGGGGACATTGAACACTGAAGCTTTCTTT. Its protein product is CASSVMGTLNTEAFF.

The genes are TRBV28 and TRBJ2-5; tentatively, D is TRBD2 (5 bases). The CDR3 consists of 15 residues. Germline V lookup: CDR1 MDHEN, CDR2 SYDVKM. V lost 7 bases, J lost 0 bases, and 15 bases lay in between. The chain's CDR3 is CASTPGGSNQETQYF. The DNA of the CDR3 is TGTGCCAGCACTCCCGGCGGGTCGAACCAAGAGACCCAGTACTTC.

DNA for the CDR3: TGCAGCGTCCGGGACAGGGTTTCTACTATGCAGTTCTTC. Protein: CSVRDRVSTMQFF. The V and J genes are TRBV29-1 and TRBJ2-1; TRBD1 matches at 9 bases. V shed 6 bases, J shed 12 bases, and the junction held 12 bases outside the gene matches. The CDR3 spans 13 residues. Germline values: CDR1 SQVTM, CDR2 ANQGSEA.